This T cell receptor beta chain was obtained from a study of blood T cell repertoires in COVID-19 (dated by TCRdb to the early 2020s). Regarding the complete study: The collaborator samples originated in the United States, Italy and Spain and spanned the acute and convalescent phases of COVID-19. The prospective study material was composed of cDNA or gDNA derived from T cells, B-cell-depleted T cells, or PBMCs. Subjects who had been exposed to COVID-19, were actively infected with it, or had recovered from it provided the deeply sampled blood TCRbeta repertoires that made up the dataset. The repertoires were released in a freely available public database intended as a resource for research on the immune response to SARS-CoV-2. Samples came from the ongoing ImmuneRACE study (first 160 participants) plus 1,254 subjects from 6 global collaborators. The sample metadata nearly always contained a de-identified subject ID, COVID-19 status, age in years and sex. Where available, HLA class I and class II types were taken from metadata supplied by the sample provider and were not determined by assay-based typing. Broader findings and caveats from the paper: The quantity of clinical and demographic metadata differed by source and by participant and was supplied without curation.

A word on this clone: Its specific antigen is unknown. One base away there is no much larger clone; base qualities are not given.

The CDR3 goes from the cysteine to the phenylalanine over 14 residues. Kept here is only the CDR3 DNA, which spans 42 bases and is read in frame from base 1. V is trimmed back by 5 bases and J by 2 bases, and the junction contains 6 bases that no gene match accounts for. The CDR1 and CDR2 encoded by the germline V gene are SGHNT and YENEEA. The immunoSEQ Assay, a bias-controlled multiplex PCR, was used to amplify TCRbeta CDR3 regions from genomic DNA. The source study handled its data this way. The number of nucleated cells in each sample was estimated by amplification of reference gene primers within the assay. To quantify the absolute abundance of each unique TCRbeta CDR3 rearrangement, sequence reads were collapsed and filtered. Productive Simpson clonality was computed per sample as the square root of Simpson's diversity index over productive rearrangements. TCRdb took this table from immuneACCESS and kept in-frame rearrangements with V and J called. Such tables lack part of the clones; where checked against another copy, unresolved V genes explain under half of the gap, and the rest is unexplained. From that table come the V and J calls and clone size; the DNA was used to work out D and trimming. The sample table contains around 80,000 clones; only one count was recorded for 75% to 85% of them. The ten most abundant clones make up 25% to 35% of the sample.

Collaborating institutions collected whole blood in K2EDTA tubes following their own protocols. For TCRbeta analysis, collaborators shipped samples as frozen whole blood, isolated PBMCs, or DNA extracted from either of those sample types. The receptor's source is a woman of 80 years or more with acute or convalescent COVID-19. The rearrangement combines TRBV11-3 with TRBJ2-7, with 7 junctional bases fitting TRBD2. The sequencing sample was made of peripheral blood. This receptor has the CDR3 CASSPTGLPYEQYF. The DNA sequence is given as TGTGCCAGCAGCCCCACGGGACTACCCTACGAGCAGTACTTC. Reference TRBV11-3 and TRBJ2-7 genes cover what lies past the CDR3, so the full variable domain is EAGVVQSPRYKIIEKKQPVAFWCNPISGHNTLYWYLQNLGQGPELLIRYENEEAVDDSQLPKDRFSAERLKGVDSTLKIQPAELGDSAVYLCASSPTGLPYEQYFGPGTRLTVT.